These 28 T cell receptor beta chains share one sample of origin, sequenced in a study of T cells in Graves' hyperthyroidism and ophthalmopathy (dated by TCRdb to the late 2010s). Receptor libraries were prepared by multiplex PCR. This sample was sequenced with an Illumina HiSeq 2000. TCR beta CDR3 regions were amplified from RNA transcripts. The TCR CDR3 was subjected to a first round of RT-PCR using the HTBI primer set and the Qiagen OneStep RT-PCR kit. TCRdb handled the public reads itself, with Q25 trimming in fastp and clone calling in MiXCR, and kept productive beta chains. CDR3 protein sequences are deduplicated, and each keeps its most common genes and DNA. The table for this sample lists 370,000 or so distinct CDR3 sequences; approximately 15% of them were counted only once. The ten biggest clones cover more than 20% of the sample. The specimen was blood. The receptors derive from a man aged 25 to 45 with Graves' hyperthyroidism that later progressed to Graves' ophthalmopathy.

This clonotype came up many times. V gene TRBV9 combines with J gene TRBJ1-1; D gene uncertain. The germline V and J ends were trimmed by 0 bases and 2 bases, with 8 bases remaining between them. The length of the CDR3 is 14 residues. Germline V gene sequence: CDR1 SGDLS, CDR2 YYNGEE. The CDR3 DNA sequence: TGTGCCAGCAGCGTAGTCCCGGAAAACACTGAAGCTTTCTTT. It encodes CASSVVPENTEAFF.

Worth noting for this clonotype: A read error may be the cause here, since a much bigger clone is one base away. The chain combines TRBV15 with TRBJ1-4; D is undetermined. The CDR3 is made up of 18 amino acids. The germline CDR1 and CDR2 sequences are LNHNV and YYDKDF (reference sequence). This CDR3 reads CATSRVAPLLATNGKLFF. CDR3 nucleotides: TGTGCCACCAGCAGAGTGGCTCCCCTCTTGGCGACTAATGGAAAACTGTTTTTT.

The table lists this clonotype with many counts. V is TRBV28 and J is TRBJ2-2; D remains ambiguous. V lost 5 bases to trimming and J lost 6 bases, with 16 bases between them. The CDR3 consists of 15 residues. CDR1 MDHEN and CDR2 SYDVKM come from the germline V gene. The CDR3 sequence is CASSPSRPLPGELFF. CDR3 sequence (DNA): TGTGCCAGCAGTCCCTCCCGACCTTTACCCGGGGAGCTGTTTTTT.

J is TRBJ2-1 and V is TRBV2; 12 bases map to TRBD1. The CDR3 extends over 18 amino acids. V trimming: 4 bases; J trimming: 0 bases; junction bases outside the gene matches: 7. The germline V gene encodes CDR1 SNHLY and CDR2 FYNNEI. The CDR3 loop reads CASSGDRGQASSYNEQFF. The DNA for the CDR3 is TGTGCCAGCAGTGGGGACAGGGGGCAGGCGAGCTCCTACAATGAGCAGTTCTTC.

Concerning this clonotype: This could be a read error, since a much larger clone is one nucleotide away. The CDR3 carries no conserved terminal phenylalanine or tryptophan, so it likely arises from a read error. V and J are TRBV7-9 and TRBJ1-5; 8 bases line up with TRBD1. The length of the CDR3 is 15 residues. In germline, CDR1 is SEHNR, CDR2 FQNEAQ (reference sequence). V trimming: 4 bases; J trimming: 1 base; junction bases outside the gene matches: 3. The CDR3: CASSSDRESNQPQHC. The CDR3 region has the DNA TGTGCCAGCAGCTCGGACAGGGAGAGCAATCAGCCCCAGCATTGT.

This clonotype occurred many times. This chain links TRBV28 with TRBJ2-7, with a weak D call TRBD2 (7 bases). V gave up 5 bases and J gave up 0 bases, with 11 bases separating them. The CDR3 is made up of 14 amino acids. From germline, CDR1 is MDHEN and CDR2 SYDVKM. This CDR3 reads CASSGGGTSYEQYF. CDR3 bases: TGTGCCAGCAGTGGCGGGGGCACCTCCTACGAGCAGTACTTC. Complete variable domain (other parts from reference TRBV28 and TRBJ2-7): DVKVTQSSRYLVKRTGEKVFLECVQDMDHENMFWYRQDPGLGLRLIYFSYDVKMKEKGDIPEGYSVSREKKERFSLILESASTNQTSMYLCASSGGGTSYEQYFGPGTRLTVT.

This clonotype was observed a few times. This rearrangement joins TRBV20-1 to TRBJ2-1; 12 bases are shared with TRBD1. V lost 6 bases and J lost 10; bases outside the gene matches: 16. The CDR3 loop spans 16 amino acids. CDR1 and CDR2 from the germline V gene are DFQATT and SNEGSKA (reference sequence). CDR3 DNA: TGCAGTGCGATAGGAACCCCGGGACAGGGGGCACAGGAGCAGTTCTTC. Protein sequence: CSAIGTPGQGAQEQFF.

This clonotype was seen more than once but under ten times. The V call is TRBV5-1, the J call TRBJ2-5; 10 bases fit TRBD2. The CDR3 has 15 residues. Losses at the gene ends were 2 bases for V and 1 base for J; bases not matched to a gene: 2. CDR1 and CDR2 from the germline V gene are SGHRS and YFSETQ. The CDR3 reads CASSFSGGSQETQYF. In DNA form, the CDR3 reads TGCGCCAGCAGCTTTAGCGGGGGGTCCCAAGAGACCCAGTACTTC.

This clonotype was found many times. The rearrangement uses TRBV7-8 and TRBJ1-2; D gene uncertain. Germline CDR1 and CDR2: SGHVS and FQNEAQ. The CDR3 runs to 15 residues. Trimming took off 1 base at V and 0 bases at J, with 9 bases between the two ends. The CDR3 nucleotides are TGTGCCAGCAGCTTAGTCCCCAGAACTAACTATGGCTACACCTTC. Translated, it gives CASSLVPRTNYGYTF.

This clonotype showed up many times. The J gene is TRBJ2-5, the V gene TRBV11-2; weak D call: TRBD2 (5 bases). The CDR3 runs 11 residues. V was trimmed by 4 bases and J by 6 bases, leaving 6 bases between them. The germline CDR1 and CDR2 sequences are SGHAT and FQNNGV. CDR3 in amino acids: CASSWRQTQYF. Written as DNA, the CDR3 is TGTGCCAGCAGCTGGAGGCAGACCCAGTACTTC.

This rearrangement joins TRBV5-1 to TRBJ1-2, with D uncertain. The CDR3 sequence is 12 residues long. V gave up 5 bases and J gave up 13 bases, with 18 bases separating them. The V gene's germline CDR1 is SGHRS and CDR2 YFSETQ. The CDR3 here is CASRPPFGVFTF. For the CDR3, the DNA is TGCGCCAGCAGACCCCCCTTTGGAGTTTTCACCTTC.

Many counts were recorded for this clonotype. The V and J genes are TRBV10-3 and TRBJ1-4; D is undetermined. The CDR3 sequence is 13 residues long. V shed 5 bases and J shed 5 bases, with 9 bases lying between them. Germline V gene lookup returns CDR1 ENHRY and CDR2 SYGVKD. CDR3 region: CAISPRGNEKLFF. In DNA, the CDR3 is TGTGCCATCAGTCCCCGAGGGAATGAAAAACTGTTTTTT.

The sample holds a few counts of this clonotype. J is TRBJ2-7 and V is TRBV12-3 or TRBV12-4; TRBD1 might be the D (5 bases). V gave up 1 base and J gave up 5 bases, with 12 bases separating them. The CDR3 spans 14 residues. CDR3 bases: TGTGCCAGCAGTTTAGTGCAGGGATTTAACGAGCAGTACTTC. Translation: CASSLVQGFNEQYF.

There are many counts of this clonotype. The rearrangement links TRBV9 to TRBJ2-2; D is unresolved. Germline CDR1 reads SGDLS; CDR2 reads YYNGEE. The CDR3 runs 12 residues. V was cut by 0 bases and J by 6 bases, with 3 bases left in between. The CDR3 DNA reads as TGTGCCAGCAGCGTAGTCCCCGGGGAGCTGTTTTTT. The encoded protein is CASSVVPGELFF.

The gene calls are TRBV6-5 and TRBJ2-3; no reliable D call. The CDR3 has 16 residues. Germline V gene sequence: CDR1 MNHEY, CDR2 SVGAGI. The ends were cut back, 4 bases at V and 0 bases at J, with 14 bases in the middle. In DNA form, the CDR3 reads TGTGCCAGCAGTTCTCCCTCGACCGCTAGCACAGATACGCAGTATTTT. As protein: CASSSPSTASTDTQYF.

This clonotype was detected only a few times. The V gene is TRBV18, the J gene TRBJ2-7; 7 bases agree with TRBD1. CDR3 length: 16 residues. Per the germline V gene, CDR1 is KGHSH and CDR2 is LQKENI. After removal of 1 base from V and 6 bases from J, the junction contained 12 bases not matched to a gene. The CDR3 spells CASSPLTGELKSEQYF. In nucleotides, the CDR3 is TGTGCCAGCTCACCACTAACAGGGGAGCTAAAATCCGAGCAGTACTTC.

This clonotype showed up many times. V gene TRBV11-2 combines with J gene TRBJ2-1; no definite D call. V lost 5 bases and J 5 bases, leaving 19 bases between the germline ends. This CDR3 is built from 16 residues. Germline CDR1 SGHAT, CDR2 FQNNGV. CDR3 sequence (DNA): TGTGCCAGCAGCCCAACATTGGTTTTAGGAGACAATGAGCAGTTCTTC. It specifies CASSPTLVLGDNEQFF. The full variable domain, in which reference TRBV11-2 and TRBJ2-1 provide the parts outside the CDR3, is EAGVAQSPRYKIIEKRQSVAFWCNPISGHATLYWYQQILGQGPKLLIQFQNNGVVDDSQLPKDRFSAERLKGVDSTLKIQPAKLEDSAVYLCASSPTLVLGDNEQFFGPGTRLTVL.

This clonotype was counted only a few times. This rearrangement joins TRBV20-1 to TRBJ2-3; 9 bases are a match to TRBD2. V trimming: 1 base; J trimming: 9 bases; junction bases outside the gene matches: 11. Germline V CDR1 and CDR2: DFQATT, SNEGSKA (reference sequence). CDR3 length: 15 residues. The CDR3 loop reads CSARVLAGGPGTQYF. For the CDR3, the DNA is TGCAGTGCTAGAGTACTAGCGGGCGGGCCGGGGACGCAGTATTTT.

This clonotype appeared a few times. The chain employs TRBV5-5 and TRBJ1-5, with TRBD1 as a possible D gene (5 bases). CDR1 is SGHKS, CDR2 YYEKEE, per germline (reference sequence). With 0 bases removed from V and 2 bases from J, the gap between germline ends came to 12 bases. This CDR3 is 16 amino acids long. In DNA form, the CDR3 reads TGTGCCAGCAGCTTGGCCTCCCAGGGAGGCAATCAGCCCCAGCATTTT. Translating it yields CASSLASQGGNQPQHF.

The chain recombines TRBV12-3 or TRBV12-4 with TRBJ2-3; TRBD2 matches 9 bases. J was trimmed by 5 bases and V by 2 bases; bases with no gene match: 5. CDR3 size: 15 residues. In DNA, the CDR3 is TGTGCCAGCAGTTTAATTGGCGGGGGGGTAGATACGCAGTATTTT. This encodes CASSLIGGGVDTQYF.

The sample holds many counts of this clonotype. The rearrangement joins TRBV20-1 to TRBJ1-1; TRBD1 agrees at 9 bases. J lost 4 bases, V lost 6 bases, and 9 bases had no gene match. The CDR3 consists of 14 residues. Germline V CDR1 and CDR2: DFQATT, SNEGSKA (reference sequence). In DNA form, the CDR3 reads TGCAGTGCCAGGGACAGGGTTGGAGGCACTGAAGCTTTCTTT. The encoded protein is CSARDRVGGTEAFF.

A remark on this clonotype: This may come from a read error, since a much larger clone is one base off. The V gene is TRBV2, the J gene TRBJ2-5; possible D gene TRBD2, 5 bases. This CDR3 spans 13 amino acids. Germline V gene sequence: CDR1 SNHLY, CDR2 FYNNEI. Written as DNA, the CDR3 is TGTGCCAGCAGGGACTCCAAACAAGAGATCCAGTACTTC. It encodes CASRDSKQEIQYF.

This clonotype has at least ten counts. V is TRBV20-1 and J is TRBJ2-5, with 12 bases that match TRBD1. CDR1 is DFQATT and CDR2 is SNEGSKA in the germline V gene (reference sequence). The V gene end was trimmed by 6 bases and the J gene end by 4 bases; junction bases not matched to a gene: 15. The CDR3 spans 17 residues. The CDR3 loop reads CSAEPGQGAGAGETQYF. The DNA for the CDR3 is TGCAGTGCGGAGCCGGGACAGGGGGCTGGAGCTGGAGAGACCCAGTACTTC.

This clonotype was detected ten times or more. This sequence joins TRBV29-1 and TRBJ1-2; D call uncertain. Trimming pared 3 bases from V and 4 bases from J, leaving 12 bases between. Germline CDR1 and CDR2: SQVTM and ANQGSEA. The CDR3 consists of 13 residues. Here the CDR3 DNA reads TGCAGCGTTGAGGGTGGTTATGGCTATGGCTACACCTTC. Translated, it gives CSVEGGYGYGYTF.

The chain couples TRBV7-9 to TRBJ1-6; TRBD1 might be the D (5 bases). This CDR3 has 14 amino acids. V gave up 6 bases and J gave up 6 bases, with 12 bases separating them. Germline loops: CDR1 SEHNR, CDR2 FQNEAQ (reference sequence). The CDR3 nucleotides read TGTGCCAGCAGTCGACAGAGGAGTAATTCACCCCTCCACTTT. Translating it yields CASSRQRSNSPLHF.

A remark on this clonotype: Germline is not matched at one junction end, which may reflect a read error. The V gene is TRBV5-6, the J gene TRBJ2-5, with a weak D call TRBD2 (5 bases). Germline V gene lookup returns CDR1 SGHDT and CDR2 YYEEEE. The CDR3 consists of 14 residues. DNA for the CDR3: TGTGCCAGCAGCTTCGCGGGCTGGCAAGAGGCCCAGTACTTC. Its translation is CASSFAGWQEAQYF.

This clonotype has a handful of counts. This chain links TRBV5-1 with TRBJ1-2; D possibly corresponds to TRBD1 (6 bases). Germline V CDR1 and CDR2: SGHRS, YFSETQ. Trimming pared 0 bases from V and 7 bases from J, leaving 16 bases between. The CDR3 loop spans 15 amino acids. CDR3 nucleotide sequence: TGCGCCAGCAGCTTGGCGGCAGGGGTCGAAATTGGCTACACCTTC. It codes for CASSLAAGVEIGYTF.

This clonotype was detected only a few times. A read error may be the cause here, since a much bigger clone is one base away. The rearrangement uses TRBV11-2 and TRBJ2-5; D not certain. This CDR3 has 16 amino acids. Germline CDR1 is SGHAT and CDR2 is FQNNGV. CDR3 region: CAGSLGARVVQETQYF. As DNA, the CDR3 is TGTGCCGGCAGCCTAGGCGCGCGTGTCGTCCAAGAGACCCAGTACTTC.